Below are 8 T cell receptor beta chains sequenced from a single sample in a study of blood T cell repertoires in COVID-19. This table comes from immunoSEQ multiplex PCR, and its TCRdb copy is limited to in-frame clones, with some not included. The table lists approximately 72,000 clones, 86% of them singletons. The source material was peripheral blood. Receptors originate from a woman aged 60-70 years with acute or convalescent COVID-19.

The chain uses TRBV18 and TRBJ1-1; D gene uncertain. V lost 2 bases and J lost 0, with 4 bases in between. This CDR3 has 13 amino acids. Germline-derived CDR1 and CDR2 are KGHSH and LQKENI. The CDR3 DNA reads as TGTGCCAGCTCACCAATCATGAACACTGAAGCTTTCTTT. Translating it yields CASSPIMNTEAFF.

The chain recombines TRBV30 with TRBJ1-2; tentative D call: TRBD1 (5 bases). CDR3 size: 12 residues. Trimming stripped 6 bases from V and 3 bases from J, with 11 bases between. Germline CDR1 reads GTSNPN; CDR2 reads SVGIG (reference sequence). CDR3: CACGPGDYGYTF. CDR3 coding DNA: TGTGCCTGTGGACCGGGGGACTATGGCTACACCTTC. Complete variable domain (other parts from reference TRBV30 and TRBJ1-2): SQTIHQWPATLVQPVGSPLSLECTVEGTSNPNLYWYRQAAGRGLQLLFYSVGIGQISSEVPQNLSASRPQDRQFILSSKKLLLSDSGFYLCACGPGDYGYTFGSGTRLTVV.

This clone was picked up a small number of times. The junction departs from germline at one end; a sequencing error may be responsible. This sequence joins TRBV18 and TRBJ2-4; 7 bases map to TRBD1. CDR3 length equals 13 residues. Looked up from germline, CDR1 is KGHSH and CDR2 is LQKENI. CDR3 sequence reads: CASAGTAENIQYF. CDR3 DNA: TGTGCCAGCGCCGGGACAGCCGAAAACATTCAGTACTTC. Combining the CDR3 with reference TRBV18 and TRBJ2-4 gives the whole variable domain NAGVMQNPRHLVRRRGQEARLRCSPMKGHSHVYWYRQLPEEGLKFMVYLQKENIIDESGMPKERFSAEFPKEGPSILRIQQVVRGDSAAYFCASAGTAENIQYFGAGTRLSVL.

The V and J genes are TRBV27 and TRBJ1-2, with D possibly being TRBD1 (6 bases). Germline V gene lookup returns CDR1 MNHEY and CDR2 SMNVEV (reference sequence). Trimming left V 5 bases short and J 6 bases short, with 13 bases between. The CDR3 loop spans 13 amino acids. This chain's CDR3 is CASSPTGLNGYTF. The CDR3, as DNA: TGTGCCAGCAGTCCGACAGGTCTTAATGGCTACACCTTC.

This clone was seen more than once but under ten times. V usage is TRBV4-1 and J usage is TRBJ1-3, with 7 bases identical to TRBD1. V was pared by 0 bases and J by 0 bases, with 5 bases of the junction left unmatched. In germline, CDR1 is MGHRA, CDR2 YSYEKL. The length of the CDR3 is 17 residues. The CDR3 sequence: CASSQDPTGSSGNTIYF. The DNA for the CDR3 is TGCGCCAGCAGCCAAGATCCGACAGGGAGCTCTGGAAACACCATATATTTT.

This clone was counted only a few times. The chain employs TRBV11-2 and TRBJ1-2; D unresolved. Trimming cost V 6 bases and J 0 bases, with 8 bases left between them. CDR1 SGHAT and CDR2 FQNNGV come from the germline V gene. The CDR3 has 13 amino acids. CDR3 amino acids: CASRPGANYGYTF. The CDR3 DNA is TGTGCCAGCAGACCCGGAGCTAACTATGGCTACACCTTC.

The rearrangement links TRBV19 to TRBJ2-3, with a possible D match to TRBD1 (5 bases). CDR1 and CDR2 (germline): LNHDA, SQIVND (reference sequence). The CDR3 runs 14 residues. V was cut by 6 bases and J by 0 bases, with 10 bases left in between. CDR3 nucleotides: TGTGCCAGTAGCCTACAGGTTAGCACAGATACGCAGTATTTT. It specifies CASSLQVSTDTQYF. The variable domain in full, with the rest retrieved from reference TRBV19 and TRBJ2-3, is DGGITQSPKYLFRKEGQNVTLSCEQNLNHDAMYWYRQDPGQGLRLIYYSQIVNDFQKGDIAEGYSVSREKKESFPLTVTSAQKNPTAFYLCASSLQVSTDTQYFGPGTRLTVL.

This clone was seen only once. The chain joins TRBV4-1 to TRBJ2-2; 10 bases line up with TRBD1. The CDR3 contains 19 residues. The germline gives CDR1 MGHRA, CDR2 YSYEKL. Trimming removed 4 bases from V and 6 bases from J; junction bases left unmatched: 17. The CDR3 spells CASSPYGGTGAGRSGELFF. The CDR3 bases are TGCGCCAGCAGCCCCTATGGGGGGACAGGGGCCGGGAGATCCGGGGAGCTGTTTTTT.